These 29 T cell receptor beta chains were sequenced from one sample in a study of Ad26.COV2.S vaccination and SARS-CoV-2 variants. The table came from immunoSEQ multiplex PCR; TCRdb's copy has only in-frame clones and leaves some out. The sample lists a few hundred thousand clones, roughly four fifths occurring once. Treatment specified: 15 to 20 received Ad26.COV2.S at low or high dose, single or two shots; 5 received placebo; per-sample allocation not given. The investigators took samples on day 63 after the first vaccine or placebo injection. The specimen comprised peripheral blood, sampled in a trial of Ad26.COV2.S vaccine versus placebo. The source is a person between 18 and 65 years old who received the Ad26.COV2.S COVID-19 vaccine or a placebo.

This chain connects TRBV18 to TRBJ1-2, with D perhaps matching TRBD1 (6 bases). Trimming shortened V by 5 bases and J by 4 bases, and 14 bases separated the two germline ends. The CDR3 sequence is 14 residues long. Germline V lookup: CDR1 KGHSH, CDR2 LQKENI. The CDR3, as DNA: TGTGCCAGCTCATCCTCCTCAGGGGTCTATGGCTACACCTTC. This encodes CASSSSSGVYGYTF. Full variable domain (outside the CDR3, taken from reference TRBV18 and TRBJ1-2): NAGVMQNPRHLVRRRGQEARLRCSPMKGHSHVYWYRQLPEEGLKFMVYLQKENIIDESGMPKERFSAEFPKEGPSILRIQQVVRGDSAAYFCASSSSSGVYGYTFGSGTRLTVV.

The chain uses TRBV4-3 and TRBJ2-1; 8 bases fit TRBD2. CDR1 and CDR2 from the germline V gene are LGHNA and YSLEER. CDR3 size: 17 residues. J was trimmed by 0 bases and V by 0 bases; bases with no gene match: 4. The CDR3 DNA reads TGCGCCAGCAGCCAAGATCCAAGCGGGAGCTCCTACAATGAGCAGTTCTTC. Its protein is CASSQDPSGSSYNEQFF.

The V and J genes are TRBV7-9 and TRBJ2-3; 7 bases agree with TRBD2. There are 16 residues in the CDR3. The germline CDR1 and CDR2 sequences are SEHNR and FQNEAQ (reference sequence). The ends lost 5 bases at V and 0 bases at J; junction bases unmatched: 8. CDR3 nucleotides: TGTGCCAGCAGCCCTTTAGGAGCGGGAAGCACAGATACGCAGTATTTT. It is translated as CASSPLGAGSTDTQYF.

The rearrangement joins TRBV6-5 to TRBJ1-2; no definite D call. This CDR3 has 11 amino acids. CDR1 is MNHEY, CDR2 SVGAGI, per germline. Trimming removed 11 bases from V and 4 bases from J, with 11 bases in between. The CDR3 spells CAGRFFYGYTF. The CDR3 region has the DNA TGTGCCGGCCGGTTTTTCTATGGCTACACCTTC.

A few counts support this clone. The V call is TRBV4-1, the J call TRBJ1-3, with unresolved D. In germline, CDR1 is MGHRA, CDR2 YSYEKL. Trimming shortened V by 6 bases and J by 0 bases, and 12 bases separated the two germline ends. There are 15 residues in the CDR3. The CDR3 loop reads CASRVGEYSGNTIYF. CDR3 nucleotide sequence: TGCGCCAGCAGAGTAGGAGAGTACTCTGGAAACACCATATATTTT.

This chain uses TRBV25-1 with TRBJ2-1; D is possibly TRBD1 or TRBD2 (5 bases each). Germline lookup yields CDR1 MGHDK and CDR2 SYGVNS. This CDR3 contains 17 residues. Trimming took off 8 bases at V and 5 bases at J, with 25 bases between the two ends. As DNA, the CDR3 is TGTGCCAGCCGCGGTAAGGGGACCTTGCCCCCCCACAATGAGCAGTTCTTC. It specifies CASRGKGTLPPHNEQFF.

The chain has TRBV29-1 and TRBJ2-7, with D perhaps matching TRBD2 (6 bases). V was pared by 6 bases and J by 6 bases, with 12 bases between. CDR1 is SQVTM, CDR2 ANQGSEA, per germline. The CDR3 sequence is 11 residues long. CDR3 DNA sequence: TGCAGCGTGGGGGGTCTGGGCGAGCAGTACTTC. Translating gives CSVGGLGEQYF.

The chain employs TRBV7-2 and TRBJ1-5; D is unresolved. CDR1 and CDR2 from the germline V gene are SGHTA and FQGNSA. The V gene lost 8 bases and the J gene lost 4 bases, with 12 bases spanning the gap. The CDR3 is made up of 13 amino acids. Here the CDR3 reads CASGLSGNQPQHF. In DNA form, the CDR3 reads TGTGCCAGCGGACTCTCCGGGAATCAGCCCCAGCATTTT.

This chain uses TRBV4-1 with TRBJ2-1; D possibly uses TRBD1 or TRBD2 (5 bases each). Trimming stripped 2 bases from V and 3 bases from J, with 8 bases between. CDR3 length: 14 residues. CDR1 is MGHRA and CDR2 is YSYEKL in the germline V gene. CDR3 sequence (DNA): TGCGCCAGCAGCCAATGGGGGAACTACAATGAGCAGTTCTTC. Translation gives CASSQWGNYNEQFF.

The J gene is TRBJ2-3, the V gene TRBV7-9, with a tentative D call TRBD1 (6 bases). The ends were cut back, 5 bases at V and 4 bases at J, with 16 bases in the middle. In germline, CDR1 is SEHNR, CDR2 FQNEAQ (reference sequence). The CDR3 has 15 amino acids. The CDR3 DNA is TGTGCCAGCAGCGCTGGGCAACAGGGCCCAGATACGCAGTATTTT. Protein: CASSAGQQGPDTQYF.

This clone was detected once. The V and J genes are TRBV10-3 and TRBJ2-5; D is perhaps TRBD2 (6 bases). Trimming removed 8 bases from V and 3 bases from J, with 13 bases in between. The CDR3 has 13 residues. Germline assignment: CDR1 ENHRY and CDR2 SYGVKD. Here the CDR3 DNA reads TGTGCCATCGCCCAACTAGCTAAAGAGACCCAGTACTTC. Residues: CAIAQLAKETQYF.

The chain joins TRBV15 to TRBJ1-1; possibly TRBD1 for D (6 bases). The germline CDR1 and CDR2 sequences are LNHNV and YYDKDF (reference sequence). The CDR3 is 16 residues long. V lost 0 bases and J 4 bases, leaving 15 bases between the germline ends. Here the CDR3 DNA reads TGTGCCACCAGCAGAGAAGCGGGGGGCTGGGGCACTGAAGCTTTCTTT. This sequence encodes CATSREAGGWGTEAFF.

The V call is TRBV7-9, the J call TRBJ2-6, with 11 nucleotides matching TRBD2. Germline V CDR1 and CDR2: SEHNR, FQNEAQ (reference sequence). The V gene end was trimmed by 3 bases and the J gene end by 1 base; junction bases not matched to a gene: 5. This CDR3 has 18 amino acids. CDR3 protein: CASSLIAGGPSGANVLTF. The CDR3 DNA sequence: TGTGCCAGCAGCTTGATAGCGGGAGGGCCTTCTGGGGCCAACGTCCTGACTTTC.

The genes are TRBV10-2 and TRBJ1-2; TRBD1 is a possible D gene (6 bases). Germline V gene lookup returns CDR1 WSHSY and CDR2 SAAADI. V dropped 5 bases and J dropped 6 bases, with 10 bases sitting between them. This CDR3 is 12 amino acids long. In nucleotides, the CDR3 is TGCGCCAGCAGTTTCAGGGGTGATGGCTACACCTTC. Translating it yields CASSFRGDGYTF.

The CDR3 nucleotides are TGCGCCAGCAGCTTGGGACCGCTGACAGGGGACAATGAGCAGTTCTTC. Translation gives CASSLGPLTGDNEQFF. The rearrangement joins TRBV5-1 to TRBJ2-1, with 8 nucleotides matching TRBD1. The V segment lost 0 bases and the J segment 5 bases; nucleotides outside the gene matches: 7. CDR3 size: 16 residues. Germline CDR1 SGHRS, CDR2 YFSETQ.

The rearrangement joins TRBV2 to TRBJ1-2; D unclear. The V gene's germline CDR1 is SNHLY and CDR2 FYNNEI. The germline V and J ends were trimmed by 4 bases and 1 base, with 7 bases remaining between them. The length of the CDR3 is 13 residues. DNA for the CDR3: TGTGCCAGCAGTGCGGATCTTAACTATGGCTACACCTTC. Its protein is CASSADLNYGYTF.

To note about this clone: In the same sample, other DNA sequences code for this CDR3. V gene TRBV4-2 combines with J gene TRBJ2-3; the D call may be TRBD1 or TRBD2 (6 bases each). Trimming removed 1 base at V and 0 bases at J, with 8 bases between. The CDR3 spans 15 residues. CDR1 LGHNA and CDR2 YNFKEQ come from the germline V gene. In nucleotides, the CDR3 is TGTGCCAGCAGCCAAGCCGGGGGCAGCACAGATACGCAGTATTTT. This encodes CASSQAGGSTDTQYF.

This rearrangement joins TRBV5-4 to TRBJ2-1; 11 bases are shared with TRBD1. This CDR3 has 16 residues. V was pared by 1 base and J by 4 bases, with 4 bases of the junction left unmatched. CDR1 SGHNT and CDR2 YYREEE come from the germline V gene (reference sequence). CDR3 nucleotides: TGTGCCAGCAGCTTGCCCGGGACAGGGGGTTACAATGAGCAGTTCTTC. It translates to CASSLPGTGGYNEQFF.

The CDR3 region has the DNA TGTGCCAGCAGCCACCCGGGACTAGCGGGGGGGTACGGCGGGGAGCTGTTTTTT. Residues: CASSHPGLAGGYGGELFF. The chain couples TRBV3-1 (or the pseudogene TRBV3-2) to TRBJ2-2, with 16 positions matching TRBD2. V dropped 3 bases and J dropped 7; count of bases not matched to a gene: 8. The germline CDR1 and CDR2 sequences are LGHDT and YNNKEL (reference sequence). This CDR3 has 18 residues.

The chain uses TRBV10-3 and TRBJ2-3, with 12 bases matching TRBD2. The length of the CDR3 is 15 residues. V lost 5 bases to trimming and J lost 4 bases; unmatched junction nucleotides: 4. Germline V gene data show CDR1 as ENHRY and CDR2 as SYGVKD. CDR3 DNA: TGTGCCATCAGTCGACTAGCGGGGGCCCCAGATACGCAGTATTTT. Translated, it gives CAISRLAGAPDTQYF.

The chain employs TRBV29-1 and TRBJ1-1, with TRBD1 identical over 8 bases. This CDR3 is built from 13 residues. The ends lost 4 bases at V and 3 bases at J; junction bases unmatched: 4. The germline gives CDR1 SQVTM, CDR2 ANQGSEA. CDR3 residues: CSVAGTGYTEAFF. The CDR3 nucleotides are TGCAGCGTTGCCGGGACAGGTTACACTGAAGCTTTCTTT.

The V and J genes are TRBV5-1 and TRBJ2-1; 7 positions agree with TRBD2. The CDR3 sequence is 16 residues long. Germline V lookup: CDR1 SGHRS, CDR2 YFSETQ. V was clipped by 2 bases and J by 7 bases; unmatched bases: 12. The chain's CDR3 is CASSLISLRRGNEQFF. The CDR3 region has the DNA TGCGCCAGCAGCTTAATCTCTCTGCGGCGGGGGAATGAGCAGTTCTTC.

V and J are TRBV18 and TRBJ2-7, with D possibly being TRBD1 (6 bases). V gave up 3 bases and J gave up 3 bases, with 12 bases separating them. The CDR3 is 14 residues long. Germline-derived CDR1 and CDR2 are KGHSH and LQKENI. The CDR3 protein is CASSPSRTVYEQYF. For the CDR3, the DNA is TGTGCCAGCTCACCGTCGAGGACAGTCTACGAGCAGTACTTC.

This clone was picked up a small number of times. The chain uses TRBV2 and TRBJ2-1, with D perhaps assigned TRBD1 or TRBD2 (5 bases each). The germline V gene encodes CDR1 SNHLY and CDR2 FYNNEI. Trimming removed 7 bases at V and 6 bases at J, with 13 bases between. The CDR3 is 13 residues long. Written as DNA, the CDR3 is TGTGCCAGCAACCTAAGGGGAGCCAATGAGCAGTTCTTC. It specifies CASNLRGANEQFF.

The chain employs TRBV5-1 and TRBJ1-2; D is perhaps TRBD1 (5 bases). The CDR3 runs to 13 residues. V lost 9 bases to trimming and J lost 2 bases, with 14 bases between them. From germline, CDR1 is SGHRS and CDR2 YFSETQ. The CDR3 loop is CATRQTANYGYTF. DNA for the CDR3: TGCGCCACCCGACAGACAGCCAACTATGGCTACACCTTC.

This clone was recorded only once. V gene TRBV12-3 or TRBV12-4 combines with J gene TRBJ2-5; no firm D call. This CDR3 spans 13 amino acids. Trimming shortened V by 1 base and J by 6 bases, and 9 bases separated the two germline ends. The CDR3 DNA sequence: TGTGCCAGCAGTTTAGGGCGCCGAAAGACCCAGTACTTC. This gives the protein CASSLGRRKTQYF.

V usage is TRBV6-2 or TRBV6-3 and J usage is TRBJ1-4; possible D gene TRBD1, 5 bases. Germline V gene lookup returns CDR1 MNHEY and CDR2 SVGEGT. Trimming cost V 5 bases and J 3 bases, with 16 bases left between them. The CDR3 is 16 amino acids. CDR3 nucleotides: TGTGCCAGCAGTGGGGGACCTCGGATTGCTAATGAAAAACTGTTTTTT. Its protein product is CASSGGPRIANEKLFF.

V usage is TRBV14 and J usage is TRBJ2-5, with 12 bases aligning to TRBD2. The germline gives CDR1 SGHDN, CDR2 FVKESK. V shed 3 bases and J 10 bases; nucleotides not matched to a gene: 6. This CDR3 is built from 14 residues. The CDR3 here is CASSQEGLAGLQYF. DNA of the CDR3: TGTGCCAGCAGCCAGGAGGGACTAGCGGGTCTCCAGTACTTC.

This chain joins TRBV15 and TRBJ1-4; D ambiguous. Germline V gene data show CDR1 as LNHNV and CDR2 as YYDKDF (reference sequence). Deletions cut 0 bases from V and 4 bases from J, with 12 bases between. This CDR3 has 16 residues. In DNA, the CDR3 is TGTGCCACCAGCAGAGATTTAGGGTCTGGTAATGAAAAACTGTTTTTT. This encodes CATSRDLGSGNEKLFF. Combining the CDR3 with reference TRBV15 and TRBJ1-4 gives the whole variable domain DAMVIQNPRYQVTQFGKPVTLSCSQTLNHNVMYWYQQKSSQAPKLLFHYYDKDFNNEADTPDNFQSRRPNTSFCFLDIRSPGLGDTAMYLCATSRDLGSGNEKLFFGSGTQLSVL.